This T cell receptor (beta chain) comes out of a study of blood T cell repertoires in COVID-19. About the study: Samples representing acute and convalescent COVID-19 were sourced from the United States, Italy and Spain. T cells, B-cell-depleted T cells, or PBMCs supplied cDNA or gDNA.

Germline assignment: CDR1 LGHNA and CDR2 YSLEER. The CDR3 sequence is 15 residues long. V dropped 1 base and J dropped 2; count of bases not matched to a gene: 2. In the authors' workflow: Researchers report that nucleated cell counts were estimated from reference gene primer amplification. Method: immunoSEQ multiplex PCR; TCRdb's copy keeps in-frame clones and lacks some. The D gene and trimming were derived from the DNA, and the V and J assignments and clone size from that table. The table lists some 250,000 clones, approximately 87% of them singletons. The clonotype was recovered from a man in his sixties with acute or convalescent COVID-19. The sequencing input was peripheral blood. The chain uses TRBV4-3 and TRBJ2-7, with TRBD2 identical over 10 bases. The DNA of the CDR3 is TGCGCCAGCAGCCAAGGGAGCGGGAGGGCCTACGAGCAGTACTTC. Protein sequence: CASSQGSGRAYEQYF.